Sequencing of this T cell receptor (beta chain) was carried out in a study of T-cell memory formation after mild COVID-19. Findings of the study overall: Memory from before infection featured some responding clones, which suggests cross-reactive memory joined.

The authors produced TCR alpha and TCR beta cDNA libraries with sample barcodes and UMIs by 5'RACE using constant-segment primers. TCRdb re-derived calls from the 5' RACE reads in MiXCR, one entry per CDR3 protein. The sample shows hundreds of thousands of distinct CDR3 sequences, about 19% of them seen only once. V shed 5 bases and J shed 6 bases, with 14 bases lying between them. The CDR3 contains 14 residues. From germline, CDR1 is SGHVS and CDR2 FQNEAQ. This clonotype has just a few counts. What it recognizes is unknown. Sample: PBMCs or a T cell subset sorted from them (not recorded which). V and J are TRBV7-8 and TRBJ2-1, with D possibly matching TRBD1 (5 bases). This receptor was obtained from an adult woman who had mild COVID-19 (a few samples of this study predate the infection). Cell type and time point are not known. The CDR3: CASSTHWGGNEQFF. In nucleotides, the CDR3 is TGTGCCAGCAGCACCCATTGGGGCGGCAATGAGCAGTTCTTC.